This TCR beta chain was recovered during a study of T cell responses to AZD1222 COVID-19 vaccine. The V end lost 0 bases, the J end lost 3 bases, and 6 bases lay between the germline ends. This CDR3 region has 14 residues. The germline CDR1 and CDR2 sequences are SGHRS and YFSETQ. Generated by immunoSEQ multiplex PCR, the TCRdb table keeps only in-frame clones and is missing some. This sample carries roughly 100,000 clones, about four fifths of them seen once, and the ten largest clones take approximately 15%. The sample was peripheral blood, taken on day 0 of AZD1222 vaccination. The chain employs TRBV5-1 and TRBJ2-2; D is possibly TRBD1 (5 bases). The sequence was collected from an adult in good health. The DNA for the CDR3 is TGCGCCAGCAGCTTGGTCAGGGACACCGGGGAGCTGTTTTTT. It specifies CASSLVRDTGELFF.